This TCR beta chain was observed in a study of T cell responses to AZD1222 COVID-19 vaccine. Germline loops: CDR1 LGHNA, CDR2 YSLEER. Trimming removed 1 base from V and 5 bases from J; junction bases left unmatched: 11. CDR3 size: 18 residues. Some clones are missing from TCRdb's copy, which holds only in-frame ones; the method was immunoSEQ multiplex PCR. The table lists roughly 160,000 clones, 85% to 95% of them singletons. The sample in question was peripheral blood, obtained on day 0 of AZD1222 vaccination. The TCR originated in an adult in good health. The chain has TRBV4-3 and TRBJ2-2; 9 bases are a match to TRBD1. The CDR3 reads CASSQGGDRVEGTGELFF. The CDR3, as DNA: TGCGCCAGCAGCCAAGGGGGGGACAGGGTAGAAGGGACCGGGGAGCTGTTTTTT.